The clone carrying this T cell receptor beta chain was seen a few times. Its specificity is not known. The data stem from a study of cytomegalovirus exposure and HLA in healthy donors. Whole-study context: About 80 million unique TCRs, all from HLA-typed donors, were included in an early release of the data.

The PCR ran on 60 Vbeta and 13 Jbeta primers. Assay used: immunoSEQ multiplex PCR; TCRdb lists only in-frame clones, some missing. Counted here are some 170,000 clones, around 76% occurring once; the ten biggest clones make up 1.5%. Study conclusions and caveats: Later examination showed HLA-associated TCR beta chains had greater clonal expansion than equally common others. Segments of the TCR beta V type were, in most cases, productive about 90% or about 30% of the time in an earlier analysis.

This sequence was found in a girl under 18 in good health and CMV-seropositive. Input material: PBMCs.

CDR3 nucleotides: TGTGCCAGCAGTTCGATACCCCATTCGGTCTACGAGCAGTACTTC. This sequence encodes CASSSIPHSVYEQYF. The chain couples TRBV28 to TRBJ2-7; no definite D call. CDR1 is MDHEN and CDR2 is SYDVKM in the germline V gene. The CDR3 loop spans 15 amino acids. Trimming took 4 bases from V and 3 from J, leaving 16 bases between them. Variable domain in full (rest from reference TRBV28 and TRBJ2-7): DVKVTQSSRYLVKRTGEKVFLECVQDMDHENMFWYRQDPGLGLRLIYFSYDVKMKEKGDIPEGYSVSREKKERFSLILESASTNQTSMYLCASSSIPHSVYEQYFGPGTRLTVT.